This paragraph reports one T cell receptor beta chain. This entry comes from a study of CD8 T cells in Susac syndrome. Study information: Patients with Susac syndrome were therapy-naive, on corticosteroids, or on intravenous immunoglobulin alone at the time that blood was drawn.

RNA in amounts of roughly 0.45 to 1 ug was reverse transcribed with random hexamers. From the immunoSEQ multiplex PCR reads, TCRdb called clonotypes with MiXCR, one entry per CDR3 protein. The sample carries hundreds of thousands of distinct CDR3 sequences, approximately 94% recorded once. Deletions cut 4 bases from V and 4 bases from J, with 7 bases between. The CDR3 is made up of 12 amino acids. Germline values: CDR1 SQVTM, CDR2 ANQGSEA. The TCR was taken from a human donor with Susac syndrome. The sample consisted of CD4+ T cells from PBMCs. This sequence joins TRBV29-1 and TRBJ2-2; the D gene is possibly TRBD1 (5 bases). Here the CDR3 reads CSVGRGTGELFF. The CDR3 region has the DNA TGCAGCGTTGGAAGGGGCACCGGGGAGCTGTTTTTT.